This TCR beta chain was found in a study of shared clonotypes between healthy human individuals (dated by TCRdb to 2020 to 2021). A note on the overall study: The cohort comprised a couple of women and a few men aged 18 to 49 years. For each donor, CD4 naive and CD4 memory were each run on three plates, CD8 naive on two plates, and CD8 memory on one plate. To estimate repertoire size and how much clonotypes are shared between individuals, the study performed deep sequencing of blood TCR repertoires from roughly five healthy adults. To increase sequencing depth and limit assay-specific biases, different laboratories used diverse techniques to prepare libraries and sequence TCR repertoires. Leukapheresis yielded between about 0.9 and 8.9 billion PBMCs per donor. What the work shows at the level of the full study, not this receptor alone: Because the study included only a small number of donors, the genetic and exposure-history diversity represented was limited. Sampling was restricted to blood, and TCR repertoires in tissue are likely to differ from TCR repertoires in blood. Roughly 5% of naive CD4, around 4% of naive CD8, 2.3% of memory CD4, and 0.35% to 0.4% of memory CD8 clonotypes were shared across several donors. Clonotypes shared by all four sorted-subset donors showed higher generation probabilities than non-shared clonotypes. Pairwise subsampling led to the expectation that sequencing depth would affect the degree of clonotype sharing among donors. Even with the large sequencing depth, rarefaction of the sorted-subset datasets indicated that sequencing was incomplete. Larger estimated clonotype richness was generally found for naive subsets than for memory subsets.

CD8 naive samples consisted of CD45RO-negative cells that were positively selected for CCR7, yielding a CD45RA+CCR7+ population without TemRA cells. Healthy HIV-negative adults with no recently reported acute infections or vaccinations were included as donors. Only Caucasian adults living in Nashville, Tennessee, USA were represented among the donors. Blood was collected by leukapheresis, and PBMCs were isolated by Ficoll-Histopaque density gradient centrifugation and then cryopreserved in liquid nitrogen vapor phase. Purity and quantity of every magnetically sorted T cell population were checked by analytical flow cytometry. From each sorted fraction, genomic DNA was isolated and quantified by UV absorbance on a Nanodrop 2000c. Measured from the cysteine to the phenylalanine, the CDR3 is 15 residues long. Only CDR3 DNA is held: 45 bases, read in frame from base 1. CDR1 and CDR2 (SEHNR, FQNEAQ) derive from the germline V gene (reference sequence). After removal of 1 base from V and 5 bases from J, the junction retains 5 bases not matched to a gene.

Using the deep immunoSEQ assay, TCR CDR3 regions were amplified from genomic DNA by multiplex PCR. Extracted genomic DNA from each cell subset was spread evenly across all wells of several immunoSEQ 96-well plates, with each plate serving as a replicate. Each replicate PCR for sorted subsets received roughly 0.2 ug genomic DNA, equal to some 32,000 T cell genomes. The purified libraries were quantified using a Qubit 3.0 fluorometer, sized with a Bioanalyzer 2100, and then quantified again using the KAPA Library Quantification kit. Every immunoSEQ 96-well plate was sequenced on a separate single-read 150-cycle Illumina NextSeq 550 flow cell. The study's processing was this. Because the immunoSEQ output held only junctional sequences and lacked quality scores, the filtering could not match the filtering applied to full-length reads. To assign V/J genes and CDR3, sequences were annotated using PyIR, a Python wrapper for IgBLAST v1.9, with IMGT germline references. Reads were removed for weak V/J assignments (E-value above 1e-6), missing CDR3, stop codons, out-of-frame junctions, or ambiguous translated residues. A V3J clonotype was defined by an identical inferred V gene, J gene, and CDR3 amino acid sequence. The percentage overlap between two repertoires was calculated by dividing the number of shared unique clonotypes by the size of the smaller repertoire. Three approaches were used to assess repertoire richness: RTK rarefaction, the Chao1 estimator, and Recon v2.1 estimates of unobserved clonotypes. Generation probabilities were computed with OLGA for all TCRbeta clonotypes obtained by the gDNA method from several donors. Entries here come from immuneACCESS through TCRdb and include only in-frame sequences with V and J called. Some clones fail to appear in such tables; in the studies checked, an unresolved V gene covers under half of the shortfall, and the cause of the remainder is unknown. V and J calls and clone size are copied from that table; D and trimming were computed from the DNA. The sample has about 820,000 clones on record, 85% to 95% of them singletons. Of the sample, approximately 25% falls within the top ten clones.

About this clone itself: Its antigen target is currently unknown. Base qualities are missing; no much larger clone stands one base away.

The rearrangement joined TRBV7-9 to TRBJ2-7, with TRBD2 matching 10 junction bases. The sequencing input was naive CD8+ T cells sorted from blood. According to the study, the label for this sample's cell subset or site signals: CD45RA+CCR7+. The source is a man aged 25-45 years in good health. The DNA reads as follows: TGTGCCAGCAGCTTAGTTAGCGGGAGGATCAACGAGCAGTACTTC. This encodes CASSLVSGRINEQYF.